The sequence of this T cell receptor (beta chain) was determined in a study of CD8+ T cells in alopecia areata. Whole-study context: Tofacitinib exposure lasted 6 to 18 months, followed by 6 months off drug.

Extracted from the samples, RNA was reverse transcribed into cDNA to serve as the sequencing template. Method: immunoSEQ multiplex PCR; TCRdb's copy keeps in-frame clones and lacks some. In the table there are more than 200,000 clones, roughly two thirds of which are singletons. Alopecia areata patients gave lesional scalp punch biopsies and peripheral blood samples. The CDR3 runs 15 residues. The V gene's germline CDR1 is SGHVS and CDR2 FNYEAQ. V dropped 3 bases and J dropped 5; count of bases not matched to a gene: 4. The source is a human donor with alopecia areata. The starting material was CD4+ T cells sorted from blood, obtained at week 0. The chain links TRBV7-6 to TRBJ2-3; TRBD1 agrees at 11 bases. CDR3 sequence (DNA): TGTGCCAGCAGCTTTGGACAGGGGGCTGGAGATACGCAGTATTTT. Translated, it gives CASSFGQGAGDTQYF.